These 24 T cell receptor beta chains were sequenced from one sample in a study of control samples from healthy donors and cancer patients. Some clones are missing from TCRdb's copy, which holds only in-frame ones; the method was immunoSEQ multiplex PCR. This sample has roughly 60,000 clones, with 94% found just once. Sequenced input: blood. These receptors were collected from a young man in good health.

The chain recombines TRBV3-1 (or the pseudogene TRBV3-2) with TRBJ2-2, with D uncertain. Trimming took off 2 bases at V and 7 bases at J, with 5 bases between the two ends. CDR1 LGHDT and CDR2 YNNKEL come from the germline V gene (reference sequence). The CDR3 spans 12 residues. The CDR3 here is CASSQFVGELFF. The CDR3 DNA follows: TGTGCCAGCAGCCAATTCGTCGGGGAGCTGTTTTTT.

The chain carries TRBV19 and TRBJ1-1; D not certain. Germline CDR1 LNHDA, CDR2 SQIVND (reference sequence). The CDR3 covers 14 residues. Trimming stripped 6 bases from V and 0 bases from J, with 11 bases between. The CDR3 here is CASSSYRLNTEAFF. CDR3 sequence (DNA): TGTGCCAGTAGCTCGTACCGCCTGAACACTGAAGCTTTCTTT.

The V and J genes are TRBV3-1 (or the pseudogene TRBV3-2) and TRBJ1-5; D gene unclear. Trimming took 1 base from V and 6 from J, leaving 13 bases between them. The CDR3 is 15 amino acids. Per germline, CDR1 LGHDT and CDR2 YNNKEL (reference sequence). DNA for the CDR3: TGTGCCAGCAGCCAAGTGGGGAGGGAGGCTCAGCCCCAGCATTTT. Protein: CASSQVGREAQPQHF.

This sequence joins TRBV15 and TRBJ2-7; 9 bases align to TRBD1. V dropped 3 bases and J dropped 6; count of bases not matched to a gene: 6. The germline CDR1 and CDR2 sequences are LNHNV and YYDKDF (reference sequence). This CDR3 is built from 14 residues. CDR3 coding DNA: TGTGCCACCAGCAGTGGGACAGGGAGCATCGAGCAGTACTTC. Amino acids: CATSSGTGSIEQYF.

The rearrangement joins TRBV4-1 to TRBJ2-2; D gene unclear. The CDR3 is made up of 15 amino acids. From germline, CDR1 is MGHRA and CDR2 YSYEKL. V lost 3 bases and J 2 bases, leaving 10 bases between the germline ends. This CDR3 is CASSHLVHNTGELFF. The CDR3 coding sequence is TGCGCCAGCAGCCATTTAGTACATAACACCGGGGAGCTGTTTTTT.

The genes are TRBV6-1 and TRBJ1-6; TRBD1 agrees at 9 bases. Germline V lookup: CDR1 MNHNS, CDR2 SASEGT. The CDR3 extends over 17 amino acids. V was pared by 4 bases and J by 1 base, with 5 bases of the junction left unmatched. The CDR3 loop is CASSGRTGESYNSPLHF. CDR3 coding DNA: TGTGCCAGCAGTGGTCGGACAGGGGAATCCTATAATTCACCCCTCCACTTT.

V and J are TRBV30 and TRBJ2-1; 8 nucleotides align to TRBD2. Germline CDR1 reads GTSNPN; CDR2 reads SVGIG (reference sequence). This CDR3 has 12 amino acids. With V trimmed by 7 bases and J by 7 bases, 6 bases remained unmatched. The CDR3 sequence is CASNTGGNEQFF. The CDR3 DNA sequence: TGTGCCTCTAACACGGGGGGGAATGAGCAGTTCTTC.

This clone was recorded once. For the CDR3, the DNA is TGTGCCAGCAGCGTAGCAAGCGGGGGGGCCGTAAATGAGCAGTTCTTC. Translation gives CASSVASGGAVNEQFF. This chain connects TRBV9 to TRBJ2-1; 10 nucleotides align to TRBD2. The junction had 7 bases not matched to a gene; V was cut back by 0 bases and J by 7 bases. The CDR3 totals 16 residues. Germline-derived CDR1 and CDR2 are SGDLS and YYNGEE.

The chain employs TRBV30 and TRBJ1-5; D gene ambiguous. The CDR3 consists of 14 residues. The V and J ends lost 2 bases and 2 bases respectively, with 10 bases between them. Per the germline V gene, CDR1 is GTSNPN and CDR2 is SVGIG (reference sequence). CDR3 amino acids: CAWSPVAGNQPQHF. CDR3 coding DNA: TGTGCCTGGAGTCCAGTGGCTGGCAATCAGCCCCAGCATTTT.

The genes are TRBV10-3 and TRBJ1-2; the D is unclear. Germline V lookup: CDR1 ENHRY, CDR2 SYGVKD. Trimming left V 3 bases short and J 12 bases short, with 8 bases between. This CDR3 comprises 10 residues. The CDR3 here is CAISDGIHTF. CDR3 DNA sequence: TGTGCCATCAGTGATGGGATACACACCTTC.

The CDR3 reads CASRTGAENEQFF. The CDR3 coding sequence is TGTGCCAGCAGGACAGGGGCAGAAAATGAGCAGTTCTTC. The chain couples TRBV28 to TRBJ2-1; the match to TRBD1 covers 8 bases. The CDR3 is made up of 13 amino acids. The germline V gene has CDR1 MDHEN and CDR2 SYDVKM. With 6 bases clipped from V and 7 bases from J, the junction kept 5 bases outside the gene matches.

The rearrangement links TRBV19 to TRBJ2-7; the D gene is possibly TRBD2 (6 bases). The CDR3 contains 14 residues. Germline CDR1 reads LNHDA; CDR2 reads SQIVND (reference sequence). Trimming shortened V by 3 bases and J by 3 bases, and 12 bases separated the two germline ends. The CDR3 region is CASSMAEGHYEQYF. As DNA, the CDR3 is TGTGCCAGTAGTATGGCGGAGGGCCACTACGAGCAGTACTTC. The full variable domain, completed using reference TRBV19 and TRBJ2-7, is DGGITQSPKYLFRKEGQNVTLSCEQNLNHDAMYWYRQDPGQGLRLIYYSQIVNDFQKGDIAEGYSVSREKKESFPLTVTSAQKNPTAFYLCASSMAEGHYEQYFGPGTRLTVT.

This clone appeared once. The chain is built from TRBV5-5 and TRBJ2-3, with 8 bases that match TRBD1. J gave up 1 base and V 0 bases, and 4 bases lay outside the gene matches. CDR3 length equals 16 residues. The germline V gene has CDR1 SGHKS and CDR2 YYEKEE (reference sequence). CDR3 sequence reads: CASSLGQGIGTDTQYF. Here the CDR3 DNA reads TGTGCCAGCAGCTTGGGACAGGGGATTGGCACAGATACGCAGTATTTT.

About this clone: This specimen includes other DNA sequences encoding the same CDR3. V usage is TRBV18 and J usage is TRBJ2-7, with D uncertain. This CDR3 is 11 amino acids long. Germline V lookup: CDR1 KGHSH, CDR2 LQKENI. Trimming took 2 bases from V and 2 from J, leaving 1 base between them. CDR3 DNA sequence: TGTGCCAGCTCACCAGCCTACGAGCAGTACTTC. This translates into CASSPAYEQYF.

The chain has TRBV4-3 and TRBJ1-1, with D unresolved. Trimming removed 2 bases from V and 1 base from J, with 8 bases in between. The V gene's germline CDR1 is LGHNA and CDR2 YSLEER. The CDR3 sequence is 14 residues long. CDR3 bases: TGCGCCAGCAGCCAAACAACGGGGAACACTGAAGCTTTCTTT. Its protein product is CASSQTTGNTEAFF.

The chain employs TRBV15 and TRBJ2-6; D unclear. The CDR3 has 19 amino acids. From germline, CDR1 is LNHNV and CDR2 YYDKDF (reference sequence). The germline V and J ends were trimmed by 0 bases and 0 bases, with 15 bases remaining between them. The CDR3 DNA sequence: TGTGCCACCAGCAGAGATCGTGGCAGTGGGTTCTCTGGGGCCAACGTCCTGACTTTC. Translating gives CATSRDRGSGFSGANVLTF.

The V call is TRBV7-9, the J call TRBJ2-7; 8 bases align to TRBD2. This CDR3 has 15 amino acids. The ends lost 5 bases at V and 6 bases at J; junction bases unmatched: 12. The germline V gene encodes CDR1 SEHNR and CDR2 FQNEAQ (reference sequence). CDR3 protein: CASSEILAVPGEQYF. As DNA, the CDR3 is TGTGCCAGCAGCGAGATACTAGCGGTCCCGGGCGAGCAGTACTTC. The full variable domain, in which reference TRBV7-9 and TRBJ2-7 provide the parts outside the CDR3, is DTGVSQNPRHKITKRGQNVTFRCDPISEHNRLYWYRQTLGQGPEFLTYFQNEAQLEKSRLLSDRFSAERPKGSFSTLEIQRTEQGDSAMYLCASSEILAVPGEQYFGPGTRLTVT.

The V gene is TRBV11-1, the J gene TRBJ2-1; 8 positions match TRBD2. J gave up 4 bases and V 5 bases, and 10 bases lay outside the gene matches. The germline V gene encodes CDR1 SGHAT and CDR2 FQDESV (reference sequence). This CDR3 comprises 16 residues. This CDR3 reads CASSPRVAGLYNEQFF. CDR3 nucleotide sequence: TGTGCCAGCAGCCCGAGGGTAGCGGGGCTATACAATGAGCAGTTCTTC.

This chain joins TRBV9 and TRBJ1-2; D is undetermined. The CDR3 consists of 13 residues. CDR1 SGDLS and CDR2 YYNGEE come from the germline V gene. Trimming took off 4 bases at V and 6 bases at J, with 13 bases between the two ends. Here the CDR3 reads CASSSTRGDGYTF. CDR3 DNA sequence: TGTGCCAGCAGCTCTACACGGGGAGATGGCTACACCTTC. Together with reference TRBV9 and TRBJ1-2, the CDR3 gives the full variable domain: DSGVTQTPKHLITATGQRVTLRCSPRSGDLSVYWYQQSLDQGLQFLIQYYNGEERAKGNILERFSAQQFPDLHSELNLSSLELGDSALYFCASSSTRGDGYTFGSGTRLTVV.

The chain has TRBV5-6 and TRBJ2-7; 7 bases map to TRBD2. Trimming cost V 0 bases and J 7 bases; bases outside gene matches: 4. The germline V gene has CDR1 SGHDT and CDR2 YYEEEE. The CDR3 runs 13 residues. The CDR3 is CASSLASGGEQYF. As DNA, the CDR3 is TGTGCCAGCAGCTTGGCCTCGGGAGGAGAGCAGTACTTC.

This chain uses TRBV4-3 with TRBJ2-7; 7 bases fit TRBD1. CDR1 is LGHNA, CDR2 YSLEER, per germline. Germline trimming cut 4 bases from V and 0 bases from J; bases unmatched to any gene: 6. The CDR3 runs to 15 residues. The CDR3 DNA is TGCGCCAGCAGCCTCTCCCGGGACAGCTCCTACGAGCAGTACTTC. Translation: CASSLSRDSSYEQYF.

V is TRBV28 and J is TRBJ1-1, with 10 bases identical to TRBD1. This CDR3 comprises 16 residues. Germline V gene sequence: CDR1 MDHEN, CDR2 SYDVKM. J was trimmed by 0 bases and V by 8 bases; bases with no gene match: 9. CDR3 nucleotides: TGTGCCAGCGAAAGTCCGGGACAGGGGATGAACACTGAAGCTTTCTTT. It encodes CASESPGQGMNTEAFF.

The chain combines TRBV5-8 with TRBJ1-1, with D perhaps matching TRBD1 (6 bases). The CDR3 has 14 residues. V lost 3 bases to trimming and J lost 2 bases, with 11 bases between them. Germline V CDR1 and CDR2: SGHTS, YDEGEE. The CDR3 DNA sequence: TGTGCCAGCAGCTGGGGGGCTTTAAACACTGAAGCTTTCTTT. Protein sequence: CASSWGALNTEAFF. Together with reference TRBV5-8 and TRBJ1-1, the CDR3 gives the full variable domain: EAGVTQSPTHLIKTRGQQATLRCSPISGHTSVYWYQQALGLGLQFLLWYDEGEERNRGNFPPRFSGRQFPNYSSELNVNALELEDSALYLCASSWGALNTEAFFGQGTRLTVV.

The V gene is TRBV30, the J gene TRBJ1-1; D gene uncertain. The ends were cut back, 7 bases at V and 8 bases at J, with 14 bases in the middle. Germline V lookup: CDR1 GTSNPN, CDR2 SVGIG (reference sequence). The CDR3 runs to 11 residues. CDR3: CALSKAYEAFF. The CDR3 DNA follows: TGTGCCTTGTCTAAGGCTTACGAAGCTTTCTTT.